A single sample is the source of the 30 T cell receptor beta chains below, sequenced in a study of T cells in Graves' hyperthyroidism and ophthalmopathy. RNA transcripts provided the source from which TCR beta CDR3 regions were amplified. TCR CDR3 underwent first-round RT-PCR with the HTBI primer set. TCRdb reprocessed the multiplex PCR reads via MiXCR and lists one record per CDR3 protein. The sample shows about 270,000 distinct CDR3 sequences, over 20% of them seen only once. Material: blood. These TCRs come from a woman aged 40 to 50 with Graves' ophthalmopathy.

V usage is TRBV28 and J usage is TRBJ2-4; TRBD2 aligns across 7 bases. The CDR3 is 20 residues long. Germline CDR1 reads MDHEN; CDR2 reads SYDVKM. The V segment lost 4 bases and the J segment 0 bases; nucleotides outside the gene matches: 18. The CDR3, as DNA: TGTGCCAGCAGTTCCTCCCGGGCTAGCGGTACAAATATAGCCAAAAACATTCAGTACTTC. Its protein is CASSSSRASGTNIAKNIQYF.

Many counts were recorded for this clonotype. This sequence joins TRBV12-5 and TRBJ1-1, with a weak D call TRBD1 (5 bases). Trimming removed 2 bases from V and 5 bases from J, with 12 bases in between. Per germline, CDR1 LGHNT and CDR2 FRNRAP. The CDR3 is 14 amino acids. The CDR3 region has the DNA TGTGCTAGTGGTTTGATAGGGGCAGAGACTGAAGCTTTCTTT. The encoded protein is CASGLIGAETEAFF.

The J gene is TRBJ1-1, the V gene TRBV20-1; D is unclear. Germline V gene data show CDR1 as DFQATT and CDR2 as SNEGSKA (reference sequence). Trimming shortened V by 3 bases and J by 0 bases, and 11 bases separated the two germline ends. This CDR3 is built from 14 residues. The CDR3 nucleotides are TGCAGTGCTAGGAAAGACGGCTTGAACACTGAAGCTTTCTTT. Amino acid sequence: CSARKDGLNTEAFF.

This clonotype was picked up many times. This chain joins TRBV20-1 and TRBJ2-7; no clear D gene. The CDR3 has 14 amino acids. V dropped 0 bases and J dropped 0 bases, with 9 bases sitting between them. Germline V gives CDR1 DFQATT, CDR2 SNEGSKA (reference sequence). The CDR3 sequence: CSARDGEASYEQYF. CDR3 DNA: TGCAGTGCTAGAGATGGGGAAGCCTCCTACGAGCAGTACTTC.

This clonotype was seen many times. This chain connects TRBV5-1 to TRBJ2-7; D perhaps matches TRBD1 (5 bases). The V end lost 1 base, the J end lost 6 bases, and 14 bases lay between the germline ends. The CDR3 is 14 residues long. Germline V gives CDR1 SGHRS, CDR2 YFSETQ. In nucleotides, the CDR3 is TGCGCCAGCAGCTTGCAGGGAATCTTCTCCGAGCAGTACTTC. Protein: CASSLQGIFSEQYF. Full variable domain (remainder filled in from reference TRBV5-1 and TRBJ2-7): KAGVTQTPRYLIKTRGQQVTLSCSPISGHRSVSWYQQTPGQGLQFLFEYFSETQRNKGNFPGRFSGRQFSNSRSEMNVSTLELGDSALYLCASSLQGIFSEQYFGPGTRLTVT.

There are many counts of this clonotype. V usage is TRBV28 and J usage is TRBJ1-1, with D possibly matching TRBD1 (5 bases). The CDR3 length is 15 residues. CDR1 and CDR2 (germline): MDHEN, SYDVKM. Trimming took off 2 bases at V and 6 bases at J, with 16 bases between the two ends. CDR3 nucleotide sequence: TGTGCCAGCAGTTTAAAGGGACGGGGGGGGTCTGAAGCTTTCTTT. Protein product: CASSLKGRGGSEAFF.

The sample holds many counts of this clonotype. The genes are TRBV2 and TRBJ2-5; D possibly corresponds to TRBD2 (5 bases). Trimming took off 8 bases at V and 2 bases at J, with 18 bases between the two ends. Germline lookup yields CDR1 SNHLY and CDR2 FYNNEI. This CDR3 is 15 amino acids long. CDR3 sequence: CASHGMVGAQETQYF. CDR3 DNA sequence: TGTGCCAGCCACGGGATGGTAGGAGCGCAAGAGACCCAGTACTTC.

This clonotype was seen at least ten times. This rearrangement joins TRBV6-1 to TRBJ1-6; a possible D gene is TRBD1 (6 bases). This CDR3 spans 13 amino acids. The germline CDR1 and CDR2 sequences are MNHNS and SASEGT. Deletions cut 7 bases from V and 10 bases from J, with 14 bases between. CDR3 nucleotide sequence: TGTGCCAGCAAGCACAGGGTAGAATCACCCCTCCACTTT. Translation: CASKHRVESPLHF.

At least ten counts were recorded for this clonotype. V gene TRBV5-4 combines with J gene TRBJ2-4; perhaps TRBD1 as D (6 bases). Germline CDR1 reads SGHNT; CDR2 reads YYREEE (reference sequence). V gave up 0 bases and J gave up 8 bases, with 12 bases separating them. The CDR3 is 14 residues long. CDR3 nucleotide sequence: TGTGCCAGCAGCTTGGAGGCAGGGGCGTACATTCAGTACTTC. It is translated as CASSLEAGAYIQYF.

This clonotype has at least ten counts. The chain recombines TRBV29-1 with TRBJ1-2, with D hard to call. The CDR3 totals 11 residues. V lost 3 bases and J 3 bases, leaving 5 bases between the germline ends. Germline V gene lookup returns CDR1 SQVTM and CDR2 ANQGSEA. This chain's CDR3 is CSVDGDYGYTF. The CDR3, as DNA: TGCAGCGTTGATGGAGACTATGGCTACACCTTC.

This clonotype has at least ten counts. The chain couples TRBV20-1 to TRBJ2-2; D not certain. Deletions cut 3 bases from V and 3 bases from J, with 5 bases between. The CDR3 consists of 12 residues. Germline loops: CDR1 DFQATT, CDR2 SNEGSKA (reference sequence). The CDR3 nucleotides are TGCAGTGCTAGGGTTCACACCGGGGAGCTGTTTTTT. Translation gives CSARVHTGELFF.

This clonotype showed up many times. J is TRBJ1-6 and V is TRBV27; no reliable D call. The germline V gene has CDR1 MNHEY and CDR2 SMNVEV (reference sequence). Deletions cut 3 bases from V and 7 bases from J, with 10 bases between. CDR3 length equals 14 residues. CDR3 coding DNA: TGTGCCAGCAGTTTCGGTCAGTGGAATTCACCCCTCCACTTT. Translating gives CASSFGQWNSPLHF.

The table lists this clonotype with many counts. This chain links TRBV20-1 with TRBJ2-2; a weak D match, TRBD2 (6 bases). Germline CDR1 DFQATT, CDR2 SNEGSKA (reference sequence). This CDR3 has 15 amino acids. Trimming took off 6 bases at V and 5 bases at J, with 19 bases between the two ends. The CDR3 region is CSARLLAGGTGELFF. In DNA, the CDR3 is TGCAGTGCGAGACTACTAGCCGGAGGGACCGGGGAGCTGTTTTTT.

This chain uses TRBV7-6 with TRBJ2-5, with D perhaps matching TRBD2 (5 bases). Germline values: CDR1 SGHVS, CDR2 FNYEAQ. Trimming stripped 1 base from V and 5 bases from J, with 11 bases between. CDR3 length equals 14 residues. CDR3 residues: CASSLVREGETQYF. CDR3 sequence (DNA): TGTGCCAGCAGCTTAGTAAGAGAGGGTGAGACCCAGTACTTC.

This clonotype was detected ten times or more. The chain has TRBV5-1 and TRBJ2-7; 7 bases are shared with TRBD2. The CDR3 is 19 amino acids. Trimming at V came to 0 bases and at J to 0 bases, leaving 15 bases not matched to a gene. From germline, CDR1 is SGHRS and CDR2 YFSETQ. The CDR3 DNA reads TGCGCCAGCAGCTTGGTTTGGCGGGAGACCACCGAGAGCTCCTACGAGCAGTACTTC. Translating gives CASSLVWRETTESSYEQYF.

This clonotype has at least ten counts. V and J are TRBV5-1 and TRBJ1-1, with D possibly matching TRBD1 (6 bases). CDR3 length: 13 amino acids. Germline assignment: CDR1 SGHRS and CDR2 YFSETQ. V dropped 4 bases and J dropped 8 bases, with 15 bases sitting between them. The CDR3 bases are TGCGCCAGCAGCCCGGACAGTGATAAAGAAGCTTTCTTT. This codes for CASSPDSDKEAFF.

This clonotype was observed many times. The chain recombines TRBV15 with TRBJ2-5; D gene ambiguous. In germline, CDR1 is LNHNV, CDR2 YYDKDF (reference sequence). V dropped 0 bases and J dropped 4 bases, with 12 bases sitting between them. This CDR3 region has 15 residues. The CDR3 loop reads CATSRERSPGETQYF. CDR3 bases: TGTGCCACCAGCAGAGAAAGGAGCCCGGGAGAGACCCAGTACTTC.

This clonotype was counted ten times or more. The genes are TRBV9 and TRBJ2-2; weak D call: TRBD1 (6 bases). In germline, CDR1 is SGDLS, CDR2 YYNGEE. V was pared by 5 bases and J by 7 bases, with 12 bases between. CDR3 length equals 13 residues. The DNA of the CDR3 is TGTGCCAGCAGTAGCGAAGGGGGCGGGGAGCTGTTTTTT. Amino acids: CASSSEGGGELFF.

The table lists this clonotype with many counts. The chain couples TRBV7-8 to TRBJ2-2; perhaps TRBD1 as D (6 bases). The V gene lost 5 bases and the J gene lost 6 bases, with 13 bases spanning the gap. The CDR3 extends over 14 amino acids. Germline loops: CDR1 SGHVS, CDR2 FQNEAQ. CDR3 loop: CASSLRDTPGELFF. CDR3 bases: TGTGCCAGCAGCCTCCGGGACACCCCCGGGGAGCTGTTTTTT.

This chain joins TRBV6-5 and TRBJ2-7; D unresolved. CDR3 length equals 14 residues. Germline assignment: CDR1 MNHEY and CDR2 SVGAGI. V was shortened by 2 bases and J by 1 base, with 9 bases between the two germline ends. The CDR3 bases are TGTGCCAGCAGTTACGAGGACGGATCCTACGAGCAGTACTTC. Its translation is CASSYEDGSYEQYF.

This clonotype was recorded at least ten times. The CDR3 region is CASSLPPRGGRLNEQYF. The CDR3 DNA reads TGTGCCAGCAGTTTACCCCCCCGCGGGGGGCGGCTCAACGAGCAGTACTTC. The rearrangement uses TRBV27 and TRBJ2-7; 8 bases map to TRBD2. CDR3 length equals 17 residues. The ends lost 2 bases at V and 5 bases at J; junction bases unmatched: 14. CDR1 is MNHEY and CDR2 is SMNVEV in the germline V gene (reference sequence).

In this sample, this clonotype turned up many times. It may be a read error: a sequence one base away is much more abundant. The rearrangement joins TRBV3-1 to TRBJ1-1, with D unresolved. This CDR3 is built from 16 residues. Per the germline V gene, CDR1 is LGHDT and CDR2 is YNNKEL (reference sequence). V gave up 2 bases and J gave up 0 bases, with 13 bases separating them. The CDR3 sequence is CASSQNGSRLNTEAFF. CDR3 in DNA: TGTGCCAGCAGCCAAAACGGATCCCGGTTGAACACTGAAGCTTTCTTT.

This clonotype was seen ten or more times. The chain joins TRBV9 to TRBJ2-7, with 7 bases aligning to TRBD2. Germline CDR1 reads SGDLS; CDR2 reads YYNGEE. This CDR3 has 12 amino acids. The V gene end was trimmed by 0 bases and the J gene end by 12 bases; junction bases not matched to a gene: 6. CDR3 loop: CASSVGEGDLYF. As DNA, the CDR3 is TGTGCCAGCAGCGTAGGGGAGGGAGATCTGTACTTC.

In its sample, this clonotype was seen many times. The rearrangement joins TRBV20-1 to TRBJ1-1, with a weak D call TRBD1 (5 bases). Germline V gene sequence: CDR1 DFQATT, CDR2 SNEGSKA (reference sequence). With 0 bases removed from V and 10 bases from J, the gap between germline ends came to 15 bases. CDR3 length: 13 amino acids. The CDR3 loop is CSARDSKGFGAFF. The CDR3 bases are TGCAGTGCTAGAGATAGTAAGGGGTTCGGAGCTTTCTTT.

The chain couples TRBV6-1 to TRBJ1-2; 7 positions agree with TRBD1. Per the germline V gene, CDR1 is MNHNS and CDR2 is SASEGT. V trimming: 6 bases; J trimming: 6 bases; junction bases outside the gene matches: 7. This CDR3 region has 13 residues. DNA of the CDR3: TGTGCCAGCAGCCATACAGGGGTAAATGGCTACACCTTC. Its protein is CASSHTGVNGYTF.

J is TRBJ1-5 and V is TRBV6-1; 8 nucleotides align to TRBD1. This CDR3 spans 13 amino acids. Trimming removed 7 bases from V and 7 bases from J; junction bases left unmatched: 6. Germline CDR1 is MNHNS and CDR2 is SASEGT. The CDR3 coding sequence is TGTGCCAGCACCGAGACAGGGGTCCAGCCCCAGCATTTT. This translates into CASTETGVQPQHF.

This clonotype appeared many times. CDR3 sequence reads: CSARAPSGLRETQYF. CDR3 DNA: TGCAGTGCTAGAGCCCCCTCAGGGCTCCGGGAGACCCAGTACTTC. The chain uses TRBV20-1 and TRBJ2-5; a weak D match, TRBD1 (5 bases). The V end lost 1 base, the J end lost 5 bases, and 17 bases lay between the germline ends. In germline, CDR1 is DFQATT, CDR2 SNEGSKA (reference sequence). The CDR3 loop spans 15 amino acids.

The chain combines TRBV6-5 with TRBJ2-7; a weak D match, TRBD2 (7 bases). CDR1 is MNHEY, CDR2 SVGAGI, per germline. This CDR3 spans 14 amino acids. Trimming pared 4 bases from V and 4 bases from J, leaving 14 bases between. This CDR3 reads CASSLGGGKYEQYF. The CDR3 DNA reads as TGTGCCAGCAGTTTAGGGGGGGGCAAGTACGAGCAGTACTTC.

This clonotype was observed many times. Here the CDR3 omits its conserved ending phenylalanine or tryptophan, so a read error is the likely source. This chain links TRBV27 with TRBJ1-2; 7 positions match TRBD1. CDR3 length: 14 residues. Germline loops: CDR1 MNHEY, CDR2 SMNVEV (reference sequence). V dropped 5 bases and J dropped 5; count of bases not matched to a gene: 8. The CDR3 sequence is CASSPRDSLYGYTS. The CDR3 nucleotides are TGTGCCAGCAGTCCCCGGGACAGTTTGTATGGCTACACCTCC.

Many counts were recorded for this clonotype. Mismatch with germline at one junction end may stem from a read error. V usage is TRBV10-3 and J usage is TRBJ1-5; 10 nucleotides align to TRBD1. Germline values: CDR1 ENHRY, CDR2 SYGVKD. The CDR3 sequence is 14 residues long. CDR3 loop: CAVRGTGDGQPQHF. CDR3 bases: TGTGCCGTCAGAGGGACAGGGGATGGTCAGCCCCAGCATTTT.